The 28 T cell receptor beta chains presented below share a single source sample, sequenced in a study of blood T cell repertoires in COVID-19. Method: immunoSEQ multiplex PCR; TCRdb's copy keeps in-frame clones and lacks some. The sample consists of roughly 410,000 clones, approximately 89% of them appearing once. Material for sequencing was peripheral blood. The receptors derive from a woman aged 55-69 years with COVID-19, enrolled during active disease.

This clone was detected only once. The V and J genes are TRBV7-9 and TRBJ2-2; weak D call: TRBD2 (6 bases). Trimming took 8 bases from V and 6 from J, leaving 19 bases between them. CDR3 length: 15 amino acids. The germline V gene has CDR1 SEHNR and CDR2 FQNEAQ (reference sequence). CDR3 residues: CASVLGGYGPGELFF. Here the CDR3 DNA reads TGTGCCAGCGTCTTGGGGGGATACGGCCCCGGGGAGCTGTTTTTT.

V gene TRBV12-5 combines with J gene TRBJ1-1, with a weak D call TRBD1 (5 bases). The CDR3 length is 15 residues. Trimming stripped 4 bases from V and 4 bases from J, with 16 bases between. The V gene's germline CDR1 is LGHNT and CDR2 FRNRAP. CDR3 sequence reads: CASGSQTASATEAFF. The CDR3 DNA reads as TGTGCTAGTGGTTCACAGACAGCTTCTGCCACTGAAGCTTTCTTT.

The chain couples TRBV7-9 to TRBJ2-2, with 8 bases that match TRBD1. From germline, CDR1 is SEHNR and CDR2 FQNEAQ (reference sequence). V gave up 3 bases and J gave up 0 bases; unmatched junction bases: 9. This CDR3 region has 18 residues. The chain's CDR3 is CASSFRTQGAPNTGELFF. The CDR3 DNA reads TGTGCCAGCAGCTTTCGGACTCAGGGGGCACCGAACACCGGGGAGCTGTTTTTT.

CDR3 sequence reads: CAISYRATNTEAFF. CDR3 DNA sequence: TGTGCCATCAGTTACAGGGCGACGAACACTGAAGCTTTCTTT. The chain combines TRBV10-3 with TRBJ1-1; D is perhaps TRBD1 (6 bases). Trimming shortened V by 5 bases and J by 1 base, and 11 bases separated the two germline ends. This CDR3 is 14 amino acids long. The germline V gene has CDR1 ENHRY and CDR2 SYGVKD.

The rearrangement links TRBV28 to TRBJ2-7; 12 bases agree with TRBD1. Germline trimming cut 6 bases from V and 5 bases from J; bases unmatched to any gene: 8. CDR3 length: 15 residues. Per germline, CDR1 MDHEN and CDR2 SYDVKM. CDR3 sequence (DNA): TGTGCCAGCAGACCCTCGGGACAGGGGGCTCACGAGCAGTACTTC. Amino acid sequence: CASRPSGQGAHEQYF.

The sample holds one count of this clone. This chain uses TRBV7-2 with TRBJ1-1, with D possibly TRBD1 on 6 matching bases. The CDR3 is 15 amino acids. V was pared by 5 bases and J by 7 bases, with 20 bases between. Germline V gene data show CDR1 as SGHTA and CDR2 as FQGNSA. The CDR3 DNA sequence: TGTGCCAGCAGCCTCCTGAGGTTGTGGGGGCTTGAAGCTTTCTTT. Its protein is CASSLLRLWGLEAFF.

This clone was observed once. This chain joins TRBV19 and TRBJ1-3; 7 bases are a match to TRBD1. From germline, CDR1 is LNHDA and CDR2 SQIVND (reference sequence). This CDR3 contains 20 residues. Trimming cost V 7 bases and J 3 bases; bases outside gene matches: 24. CDR3 residues: CASTVRSTHFEGAGGNTIYF. Written as DNA, the CDR3 is TGTGCCAGTACGGTCCGGTCGACGCACTTCGAGGGGGCTGGTGGAAACACCATATATTTT.

Here the CDR3 reads CASSISGDNEQFF. DNA for the CDR3: TGTGCCAGTAGTATATCCGGAGACAATGAGCAGTTCTTC. The V gene is TRBV19, the J gene TRBJ2-1; D is uncertain. The germline V gene has CDR1 LNHDA and CDR2 SQIVND (reference sequence). Trimming stripped 2 bases from V and 5 bases from J, with 7 bases between. This CDR3 region has 13 residues.

The CDR3 coding sequence is TGTGCCAGCAGCGAACACCGGGCGCGGGTTGGCACAGATACGCAGTATTTT. It codes for CASSEHRARVGTDTQYF. The chain is built from TRBV21-1 and TRBJ2-3; the table assigns TRBD2, which was not confirmed against the DNA. TRBV21-1 is given as a pseudogene. CDR3 length equals 17 residues.

The chain has TRBV28 and TRBJ1-4; tentative D call: TRBD1 (6 bases). Germline CDR1 is MDHEN and CDR2 is SYDVKM. The ends were cut back, 5 bases at V and 2 bases at J, with 21 bases in the middle. This CDR3 is 18 amino acids long. The CDR3 DNA follows: TGTGCCAGCAGTCCATCTCCCTGGGCAGGGGTGACTAATGAAAAACTGTTTTTT. The encoded protein is CASSPSPWAGVTNEKLFF.

The CDR3 loop is CASSRSTGNEAFF. The CDR3 DNA follows: TGTGCCAGCAGCCGCTCTACGGGGAATGAAGCTTTCTTT. The rearrangement joins TRBV7-3 to TRBJ1-1; no clear D. The germline gives CDR1 SGHTA, CDR2 FQGTGA. V lost 5 bases and J 7 bases, leaving 14 bases between the germline ends. The CDR3 is made up of 13 amino acids.

DNA of the CDR3: TGCGCCAGCAGCTTAACAGGGGGCTTGCCTCCTGAAGCTTTCTTT. Its protein product is CASSLTGGLPPEAFF. The rearrangement links TRBV5-1 to TRBJ1-1, with 9 positions matching TRBD1. This CDR3 is 15 amino acids long. Looked up from germline, CDR1 is SGHRS and CDR2 is YFSETQ. Trimming removed 2 bases from V and 6 bases from J; junction bases left unmatched: 8. The whole variable domain, filled in from reference TRBV5-1 and TRBJ1-1, reads KAGVTQTPRYLIKTRGQQVTLSCSPISGHRSVSWYQQTPGQGLQFLFEYFSETQRNKGNFPGRFSGRQFSNSRSEMNVSTLELGDSALYLCASSLTGGLPPEAFFGQGTRLTVV.

This chain connects TRBV7-2 to TRBJ1-6; D unclear. V gave up 6 bases and J gave up 0 bases, with 9 bases separating them. CDR3 length equals 15 residues. Germline V gene sequence: CDR1 SGHTA, CDR2 FQGNSA. DNA of the CDR3: TGTGCCAGCAGTTTTAAGAGCTCCTATAATTCACCCCTCCACTTT. Its protein product is CASSFKSSYNSPLHF. The variable domain in full, completed from reference TRBV7-2 and TRBJ1-6, reads GAGVSQSPSNKVTEKGKDVELRCDPISGHTALYWYRQSLGQGLEFLIYFQGNSAPDKSGLPSDRFSAERTGGSVSTLTIQRTQQEDSAVYLCASSFKSSYNSPLHFGNGTRLTVT.

The V and J genes are TRBV5-4 and TRBJ1-6; 8 bases map to TRBD1. J gave up 14 bases and V 3 bases, and 13 bases lay outside the gene matches. From germline, CDR1 is SGHNT and CDR2 YYREEE (reference sequence). This CDR3 is built from 15 residues. As DNA, the CDR3 is TGTGCCAGCAGCTCGACCGCCGGGACAGGCGGCACCCTCCACTTT. Amino acids: CASSSTAGTGGTLHF.

This clone was counted a few times. This chain links TRBV29-1 with TRBJ2-7; 8 nucleotides line up with TRBD1. CDR1 and CDR2 from the germline V gene are SQVTM and ANQGSEA. Germline trimming cut 0 bases from V and 6 bases from J; bases unmatched to any gene: 10. CDR3 size: 15 residues. The DNA for the CDR3 is TGCAGCGTTGAAGAAACTGCGACAGGGGAACGCGAGCAGTACTTC. Protein: CSVEETATGEREQYF.

This chain links TRBV7-9 with TRBJ1-6, with 9 bases lining up with TRBD1. Germline CDR1 and CDR2: SEHNR and FQNEAQ (reference sequence). The CDR3 runs 15 residues. V lost 1 base, J lost 9 bases, and 4 bases stayed unmatched. The CDR3 loop reads CASSLEGTGFSPLHF. The CDR3 DNA follows: TGTGCCAGCAGCTTAGAGGGGACAGGGTTTTCACCCCTCCACTTT.

This clone showed up just a few times. The chain is built from TRBV6-5 and TRBJ1-5; 8 nucleotides agree with TRBD1. The V gene's germline CDR1 is MNHEY and CDR2 SVGAGI. The length of the CDR3 is 16 residues. The V segment lost 4 bases and the J segment 4 bases; nucleotides outside the gene matches: 9. In DNA form, the CDR3 reads TGTGCCAGCAGTTCGACCGGGACAGGAAGAAATCAGCCCCAGCATTTT. Translating gives CASSSTGTGRNQPQHF.

This clone appeared once. The chain uses TRBV6-5 and TRBJ1-2; D remains unclear. The germline V gene has CDR1 MNHEY and CDR2 SVGAGI. Trimming took off 4 bases at V and 2 bases at J, with 14 bases between the two ends. This CDR3 is built from 15 residues. Written as DNA, the CDR3 is TGTGCCAGCAGTTTCATTCGGACGGGGAACTATGGCTACACCTTC. Translation gives CASSFIRTGNYGYTF.

This clone was observed once. V gene TRBV25-1 combines with J gene TRBJ2-7, with a possible D match to TRBD2 (6 bases). The CDR3 runs 13 residues. The V gene lost 5 bases and the J gene lost 9 bases, with 17 bases spanning the gap. Germline-derived CDR1 and CDR2 are MGHDK and SYGVNS. The CDR3 spells CASSRDSLDAQYF. CDR3 nucleotides: TGTGCCAGCAGTAGGGACTCCCTTGATGCGCAGTACTTC.

The genes are TRBV11-2 and TRBJ1-1; TRBD1 agrees at 7 bases. CDR3 length: 12 amino acids. Germline lookup yields CDR1 SGHAT and CDR2 FQNNGV. V shed 3 bases and J 10 bases; nucleotides not matched to a gene: 5. DNA for the CDR3: TGTGCCAGCAGCTTGAGGGGGCGAGGAGCTTTCTTT. Protein product: CASSLRGRGAFF.

Concerning this clone itself: A read error is likely, as this CDR3 ends without the conserved phenylalanine or tryptophan. The chain carries TRBV6-6 and TRBJ1-2, with 9 bases identical to TRBD1. In germline, CDR1 is MNHNY, CDR2 SVGAGI (reference sequence). This CDR3 spans 13 amino acids. Trimming cost V 9 bases and J 5 bases; bases outside gene matches: 7. DNA of the CDR3: TGTGCCAGTAACAGGACAGGGGTTTATGGCTACACCCTC. This gives the protein CASNRTGVYGYTL.

The chain carries TRBV10-3 and TRBJ2-5; a weak D match, TRBD2 (6 bases). The V end lost 6 bases, the J end lost 4 bases, and 15 bases lay between the germline ends. CDR1 ENHRY and CDR2 SYGVKD come from the germline V gene. This CDR3 is 14 amino acids long. DNA for the CDR3: TGTGCCATCAGCGCGGGACTCCCGGCAGAGACCCAGTACTTC. It is translated as CAISAGLPAETQYF.

This chain uses TRBV19 with TRBJ2-7; 8 nucleotides match TRBD2. Germline V CDR1 and CDR2: LNHDA, SQIVND (reference sequence). V was pared by 4 bases and J by 4 bases, with 0 bases of the junction left unmatched. The CDR3 has 12 amino acids. CDR3 in amino acids: CASSTSGYEQYF. The CDR3 bases are TGTGCCAGTAGTACTAGCGGGTACGAGCAGTACTTC.

Written as DNA, the CDR3 is TGTGCCAGCAGTTCCTATCCGGGACCCGGGGGCACTGAAGCTTTCTTT. Translating it yields CASSSYPGPGGTEAFF. The V and J genes are TRBV6-6 and TRBJ1-1; a possible D gene is TRBD1 (5 bases). Deletions cut 4 bases from V and 4 bases from J, with 19 bases between. Germline loops: CDR1 MNHNY, CDR2 SVGAGI (reference sequence). This CDR3 comprises 16 residues.

The chain employs TRBV19 and TRBJ1-2; D ambiguous. Germline CDR1 reads LNHDA; CDR2 reads SQIVND (reference sequence). Deletions cut 5 bases from V and 6 bases from J, with 22 bases between. The CDR3 runs to 16 residues. In DNA form, the CDR3 reads TGTGCCAGTAGTCGAACCGCATTTGACATTCTGGATGGCTACACCTTC. Translation gives CASSRTAFDILDGYTF.

This clone was detected once. This chain links TRBV5-1 with TRBJ2-2, with a weak D call TRBD1 (5 bases). Trimming took 4 bases from V and 1 from J, leaving 17 bases between them. CDR3 length: 17 residues. Germline V gene sequence: CDR1 SGHRS, CDR2 YFSETQ. The CDR3 region is CASSPRSLTGNTGELFF. The CDR3 nucleotides are TGCGCCAGCAGCCCTAGATCCCTAACAGGGAACACCGGGGAGCTGTTTTTT. Combining the CDR3 with reference TRBV5-1 and TRBJ2-2 gives the whole variable domain KAGVTQTPRYLIKTRGQQVTLSCSPISGHRSVSWYQQTPGQGLQFLFEYFSETQRNKGNFPGRFSGRQFSNSRSEMNVSTLELGDSALYLCASSPRSLTGNTGELFFGEGSRLTVL.

J is TRBJ2-1 and V is TRBV4-1; TRBD1 matches 8 bases. V was pared by 4 bases and J by 9 bases, with 8 bases of the junction left unmatched. The CDR3 is 14 amino acids. The germline V gene has CDR1 MGHRA and CDR2 YSYEKL. CDR3 bases: TGCGCCAGCAGCCTCTTGGACAGGGTAGGTGAGCAGTTCTTC. Translated: CASSLLDRVGEQFF.

The rearrangement links TRBV3-1 (or the pseudogene TRBV3-2) to TRBJ2-2, with D possibly TRBD2 on 5 matching bases. The CDR3 is 15 residues long. V gave up 6 bases and J gave up 9 bases, with 20 bases separating them. Per germline, CDR1 LGHDT and CDR2 YNNKEL (reference sequence). This CDR3 reads CASSSWGASVRELFF. CDR3 nucleotides: TGTGCCAGCAGTTCTTGGGGAGCCTCCGTCCGGGAGCTGTTTTTT.